The rows below give T cell receptor beta chains drawn from one sample of a study of OX40 agonist ivuxolimab in advanced cancers. Repertoires were generated with immunoSEQ multiplex PCR, while TCRdb's copy carries only in-frame clones and drops some. Of approximately 78,000 clones in the sample, 88% are singletons; the top ten hold around 1%. This specimen consisted of CD4+ or CD8+ T cells sorted from blood, obtained in a trial of the OX40 agonist ivuxolimab. These receptors came from an adult with an advanced solid tumor such as melanoma, head and neck, liver or kidney cancer. Each CDR3 is given with its conserved first and last residue. D genes are given only for firm matches. Clone size appears in some rows only: once, few, many, or a class for an expanded clone.

TGCGCCAGCAGCCCCCTGGGGGACAGGGGATTCAGCGAGCAGTACTTC,CASSPLGDRGFSEQYF,16,TRBD1,TRBV4-1,NA,TRBJ2-7
TGTGCCAGCAGCTTATCAGGGGGCAATGGCTACACCTTC,CASSLSGGNGYTF,13,TRBD1,TRBV7-2,NA,TRBJ1-2
TGCAGCGTTAGTAAGGAGACCCAGTACTTC,CSVSKETQYF,10,NA,TRBV29-1,NA,TRBJ2-5
TGTGCCAGCAGCAAAACCACAGAGGCGGGAGAACTGTTTTTT,CASSKTTEAGELFF,14,NA,TRBV21-1,NA,TRBJ1-4
TGTGCCACCCTTCCGGGACTAGCGGCCGGGGAGCTGTTTTTT,CATLPGLAAGELFF,14,TRBD2,TRBV10-3,once,TRBJ2-2
TGTGCCAGCAGTTACTCGGGTGGCTACGACTACGAGCAGTACTTC,CASSYSGGYDYEQYF,15,NA,TRBV6-6,NA,TRBJ2-7
TGCGCCAGCAGTGGGGGGGGTAGCGGGGGCGACACAGATACGCAGTATTTT,CASSGGGSGGDTDTQYF,17,TRBD2,TRBV10-1,NA,TRBJ2-3
TGTGCCATCAGTGTTGCGATGGGACTAGCGGGAGGTGAGCAGTTCTTC,CAISVAMGLAGGEQFF,16,TRBD2,TRBV10-3,NA,TRBJ2-1
TGCAGCGTTGCCAGGTCCCCGCGGACAGTCCCCGGCGGGGAGCTGTTTTTT,CSVARSPRTVPGGELFF,17,NA,TRBV29-1,NA,TRBJ2-2
TGCGCCAGCAGCCAAGATGGTCCAGCGGGGTTCTCCTACGAGCAGTACTTC,CASSQDGPAGFSYEQYF,17,TRBD2,TRBV4-1,NA,TRBJ2-7
TGTGCCAGCAACAGCCTCCAAGAGACCCAGTACTTC,CASNSLQETQYF,12,NA,TRBV28,NA,TRBJ2-5
TGTGCCAGCAGTTACTCGCCCGGAACCTCGGGCGGCTACACCTTC,CASSYSPGTSGGYTF,15,NA,TRBV6-6,NA,TRBJ1-2
TGTGCCAGCTCCCGGGACCCCTCCAACGAGCAGTACTTC,CASSRDPSNEQYF,13,NA,TRBV18,NA,TRBJ2-7
TGTGCCAGCAGCTTGGGGGGGTCCTACAATGAGCAGTTCTTC,CASSLGGSYNEQFF,14,NA,TRBV5-4,NA,TRBJ2-1
TGTGCCAGCAGCGGGAGCGGGGGGGCCTACGAGCAGTACTTC,CASSGSGGAYEQYF,14,TRBD2,TRBV7-2,NA,TRBJ2-7
TGTGCCAGCACCCTACAAACGGCGGGTGGGAATGAGCAGTTCTTC,CASTLQTAGGNEQFF,15,NA,TRBV7-8,NA,TRBJ2-1
TGCGCCAGCAGCTTGGCAGGGTGGGGAGGAGAGACCCAGTACTTC,CASSLAGWGGETQYF,15,NA,TRBV5-1,NA,TRBJ2-5
TGTGCCACCACCTTAGAAATAGGAGAGACCCAGTACTTC,CATTLEIGETQYF,13,NA,TRBV2,NA,TRBJ2-5
TGTGCCAGCTCACTCGACAGGGTGACCGGGGAGCTGTTTTTT,CASSLDRVTGELFF,14,TRBD1,TRBV18,NA,TRBJ2-2
TGCAGCGTTGAAACCCCCGGCTGGAATACGCAGTATTTT,CSVETPGWNTQYF,13,NA,TRBV29-1,NA,TRBJ2-3
TGTGCCAGCAGCCCGAGGACAGGGGGGGATACGCAGTATTTT,CASSPRTGGDTQYF,14,TRBD1,TRBV7-6,NA,TRBJ2-3
TGTGCCAGCAGCTTAGCGCGGGAGGGCCCTGAGCAGTTCTTC,CASSLAREGPEQFF,14,TRBD2,TRBV7-2,NA,TRBJ2-1
TGTGCCAGTAGTCCGGACGCGCAGAACACTGAAGCTTTCTTT,CASSPDAQNTEAFF,14,NA,TRBV19,NA,TRBJ1-1
TGTGCCAGCAGTTTATGGACAGGGGGTGGGAATCAGCCCCAGCATTTT,CASSLWTGGGNQPQHF,16,TRBD1,TRBV28,NA,TRBJ1-5
TGTGCCAGCAGCTACAGGGACGGACGGAACACCGGGGAGCTGTTTTTT,CASSYRDGRNTGELFF,16,NA,TRBV7-9,NA,TRBJ2-2
TGCGCCAGCAGCCAAGGTGGGGGGGAGGGGGAAAAACTGTTTTTT,CASSQGGGEGEKLFF,15,NA,TRBV4-1,NA,TRBJ1-4
TGTGCCAGCAGTCGGATGCTGGAGACCCAGGGAAATTTCAATGGCTACACCTTC,CASSRMLETQGNFNGYTF,18,NA,TRBV27,NA,TRBJ1-2
TGTGCCAGCAGTTTAGGGCAGGGTGGCACAGATACGCAGTATTTT,CASSLGQGGTDTQYF,15,NA,TRBV28,NA,TRBJ2-3
TGTGCCAGCAGGGCCCCTAGCGGAGCGAACACCGGGGAGCTGTTTTTT,CASRAPSGANTGELFF,16,TRBD2,TRBV2,NA,TRBJ2-2
TGTGCCAGCAGTTCCCCAAGGTTCTTAGCCTACGAGCAGTACTTC,CASSSPRFLAYEQYF,15,NA,TRBV6-5,NA,TRBJ2-7
TGCGCCAGCAGCGCCGGGACTAGACGAGAGACCCAGTACTTC,CASSAGTRRETQYF,14,TRBD2,TRBV5-1,NA,TRBJ2-5
TGCGCCAGCAGCTTAGCCGGGGCAAGTGAAAAACTGTTTTTT,CASSLAGASEKLFF,14,NA,TRBV5-1,NA,TRBJ1-4
TGCGCCAGCAGCCAATACGGGGGGGCCGAGGCAGATACGCAGTATTTT,CASSQYGGAEADTQYF,16,TRBD2,TRBV4-3,NA,TRBJ2-3
TGTGCCAGCAGCTTAGGTGGGAGCAATGAGCAGTTCTTC,CASSLGGSNEQFF,13,NA,TRBV13,NA,TRBJ2-1
TGTGCCAGCAGACACGCCCCGGGACAGGGATACACTGAAGCTTTCTTT,CASRHAPGQGYTEAFF,16,TRBD1,TRBV5-5,NA,TRBJ1-1
TGTGCCAGTAGTATAGAGCTAGGCAATCAGCCCCAGCATTTT,CASSIELGNQPQHF,14,NA,TRBV19,NA,TRBJ1-5
TGCAGTGCTAGAGTAGACTACGAGCAGTACTTC,CSARVDYEQYF,11,NA,TRBV20-1,NA,TRBJ2-7
TGTGCCAGCAGTGAAGGACAGGATCAAGATACGCAGTATTTT,CASSEGQDQDTQYF,14,NA,TRBV6-1,NA,TRBJ2-3
TGTGCCAGCAGCCGCGGGGACCTCTCTGGAAACACCATATATTTT,CASSRGDLSGNTIYF,15,NA,TRBV28,NA,TRBJ1-3
TGCGCCAGCAGCCAACGGGCAGGGGGCAATCAGCCCCAGCATTTT,CASSQRAGGNQPQHF,15,NA,TRBV4-1,few,TRBJ1-5
TGTGCCAGCAGCAAAGTCAGGCAGGGCAGACCGACTGAAGCTTTCTTT,CASSKVRQGRPTEAFF,16,NA,TRBV21-1,NA,TRBJ1-1
TGTGCCAGCAGCTTGTGGACAGGGGGCCGGGGGACTGAAGCTTTCTTT,CASSLWTGGRGTEAFF,16,TRBD1,TRBV11-3,NA,TRBJ1-1
TGCGCCAGCAGCCGATGGATCGCGGCGGGGACAGGTCCCTACGAGCAGTACTTC,CASSRWIAAGTGPYEQYF,18,TRBD1,TRBV4-3,NA,TRBJ2-7
TGTGCCAGCAGTTCTTACCGGGACAGGGTTTACGAGCAGTACTTC,CASSSYRDRVYEQYF,15,TRBD1,TRBV6-5,NA,TRBJ2-7
TGTGCCAGCAGCGTGGGTACAGGGGGGCTCTCTGAAGCTTTCTTT,CASSVGTGGLSEAFF,15,TRBD1,TRBV7-9,NA,TRBJ1-1
TGTGCCAGCAGTCCCCAGGGGGGTCCTGGAGAGACCCAGTACTTC,CASSPQGGPGETQYF,15,NA,TRBV27,NA,TRBJ2-5
TGCGCCAGCAGCGAACGGGGGTTCAATGAGCAGTTCTTC,CASSERGFNEQFF,13,NA,TRBV5-1,NA,TRBJ2-1
TGTGCCAGCAGCTCGGGACTAGCGGGATACGCAGATACGCAGTATTTT,CASSSGLAGYADTQYF,16,TRBD2,TRBV13,NA,TRBJ2-3
TGCGCCAGCAGCCAAGAGATGGTAGCGGGGTACAATGAGCAGTTCTTC,CASSQEMVAGYNEQFF,16,TRBD2,TRBV4-3,NA,TRBJ2-1
TGTGCCAGCAGCCAAGTGACGCAGGGGGCTGTTAATGAAAAACTGTTTTTT,CASSQVTQGAVNEKLFF,17,TRBD1,TRBV4-2,NA,TRBJ1-4
TGCGCCAGCAGCCGCCAACCCCAAGGGTTTGAAGCTTTCTTT,CASSRQPQGFEAFF,14,NA,TRBV4-1,NA,TRBJ1-1
TGTGCCAGTAGTCAGGCTAGCGGGGGTCTCTACAATGAGCAGTTCTTC,CASSQASGGLYNEQFF,16,TRBD2,TRBV19,NA,TRBJ2-1
TGTGCCAGCCGCCTGGGGGGACCACAAAACTATGGCTACACCTTC,CASRLGGPQNYGYTF,15,NA,TRBV21-1,NA,TRBJ1-2
TGTGCCAGCAGCTTATACAGCGGGAGAAGTGGTAATGAGCAGTTCTTC,CASSLYSGRSGNEQFF,16,TRBD2,TRBV11-1,NA,TRBJ2-1
TGTGCCAGCAGTAAGACAGTACACTCCTACGAGCAGTACTTC,CASSKTVHSYEQYF,14,NA,TRBV28,NA,TRBJ2-7
TGTGCCAGCAGTTTAGGGAACACCATATATTTT,CASSLGNTIYF,11,NA,TRBV28,NA,TRBJ1-3
TGTGCCAGCAGCCGGACCGTAGCGGGAGGCCGGTTTGGGTATTGGTTCTTC,CASSRTVAGGRFGYWFF,17,TRBD2,TRBV28,NA,TRBJ2-1